This entry lists 31 T cell receptor beta chains sequenced from one sample in a study of Graves' ophthalmopathy and Graves' hyperthyroidism. The authors amplified TCR beta CDR3 regions, and they did so from RNA transcripts for repertoire sequencing. Scientists carried out first-round RT-PCR using HTBI primers and then a second-round multiplex PCR. TCRdb used MiXCR to reprocess the multiplex PCR reads, holding one entry per CDR3 protein. This sample yields about 500,000 distinct CDR3 sequences, of which approximately 14% are seen a single time; 9.5% to 10% belongs to the top ten. Specimen: blood. These receptor sequences come from a woman aged 25 to 39 with Graves' ophthalmopathy.

This clonotype was observed many times. J is TRBJ2-6 and V is TRBV28; the D gene is possibly TRBD1 (5 bases). Germline loops: CDR1 MDHEN, CDR2 SYDVKM. With 4 bases removed from V and 3 bases from J, the gap between germline ends came to 13 bases. The CDR3 runs 16 residues. CDR3 loop: CASSSPGRFGANVLTF. The CDR3 DNA reads as TGTGCCAGCAGTTCCCCAGGGCGCTTTGGGGCCAACGTCCTGACTTTC. Combining the CDR3 with reference TRBV28 and TRBJ2-6 gives the whole variable domain DVKVTQSSRYLVKRTGEKVFLECVQDMDHENMFWYRQDPGLGLRLIYFSYDVKMKEKGDIPEGYSVSREKKERFSLILESASTNQTSMYLCASSSPGRFGANVLTFGAGSRLTVL.

This clonotype has ten or more counts. DNA of the CDR3: TGTGCCAGTATGAATCACGGTGGCTACACCTTC. As protein: CASMNHGGYTF. The V and J genes are TRBV28 and TRBJ1-2; no clear D. V was trimmed by 9 bases and J by 7 bases, leaving 12 bases between them. The CDR3 totals 11 residues. Germline CDR1 is MDHEN and CDR2 is SYDVKM.

As concerns this clonotype: A much larger clone sits a single nucleotide away, making a read error possible. V gene TRBV6-4 combines with J gene TRBJ1-3; 8 nucleotides align to TRBD1. Trimming took 8 bases from V and 0 from J; bases not matched to a gene: 6. The CDR3 has 15 amino acids. The germline CDR1 and CDR2 sequences are MRHNA and SNTAGT. The CDR3 DNA follows: TGTGCCAGCTGCCAGGGGGCGGCCTCTGGAAACACCATATATTTT. Its protein product is CASCQGAASGNTIYF.

The sample holds many counts of this clonotype. V is TRBV6-1 and J is TRBJ1-3, with D unclear. The CDR3 spans 13 residues. Looked up from germline, CDR1 is MNHNS and CDR2 is SASEGT. V was shortened by 3 bases and J by 4 bases, with 7 bases between the two germline ends. For the CDR3, the DNA is TGTGCCAGCAGTGACCGAGGCGGAAACACCATATATTTT. Translating gives CASSDRGGNTIYF.

There are a few counts of this clonotype. The rearrangement joins TRBV3-1 to TRBJ2-7, with 10 bases matching TRBD2. Trimming cost V 5 bases and J 0 bases; bases outside gene matches: 4. Germline V gene lookup returns CDR1 LGHDT and CDR2 YNNKEL (reference sequence). The CDR3 runs 15 residues. CDR3 DNA sequence: TGTGCCAGCAGCAGGACTAGCGGTACCTCCTACGAGCAGTACTTC. It is translated as CASSRTSGTSYEQYF.

At least ten counts were recorded for this clonotype. This rearrangement joins TRBV4-2 to TRBJ2-5; unclear D gene. This CDR3 comprises 13 residues. From germline, CDR1 is LGHNA and CDR2 YNFKEQ. V lost 1 base and J lost 1, with 4 bases in between. The CDR3 DNA reads as TGTGCCAGCAGCCAAGGAACCCAAGAGACCCAGTACTTC. As protein: CASSQGTQETQYF.

This clonotype was counted ten times or more. The chain combines TRBV20-1 with TRBJ2-4; 7 nucleotides match TRBD2. The CDR3 covers 14 residues. The germline V gene has CDR1 DFQATT and CDR2 SNEGSKA (reference sequence). The V segment lost 0 bases and the J segment 2 bases; nucleotides outside the gene matches: 1. Here the CDR3 DNA reads TGCAGTGCTAGAGAGGGGGGGTCCAAAAACATTCAGTACTTC. Its translation is CSAREGGSKNIQYF.

This clonotype was found many times. The chain has TRBV4-1 and TRBJ2-7, with D possibly being TRBD1 (5 bases). The CDR3 covers 14 residues. Germline V gene lookup returns CDR1 MGHRA and CDR2 YSYEKL. Trimming pared 4 bases from V and 4 bases from J, leaving 14 bases between. CDR3 nucleotide sequence: TGCGCCAGCAGCCCCCTCGGTCAGGGTTACGAGCAGTACTTC. Protein sequence: CASSPLGQGYEQYF.

Notes on this clonotype: A much larger clone lies one base from this, so it may be a read error. This chain uses TRBV7-8 with TRBJ2-2; TRBD2 is a possible D gene (5 bases). Per the germline V gene, CDR1 is SGHVS and CDR2 is FQNEAQ. This CDR3 spans 16 amino acids. CDR3 residues: CASSLVVDLSTGEPFF. DNA for the CDR3: TGTGCCAGCAGCTTAGTAGTTGATCTTTCCACCGGGGAGCCGTTTTTT.

This clonotype was counted at least ten times. The chain has TRBV11-2 and TRBJ2-5; D unresolved. The length of the CDR3 is 13 residues. The V gene's germline CDR1 is SGHAT and CDR2 FQNNGV. Trimming shortened V by 0 bases and J by 2 bases, and 4 bases separated the two germline ends. CDR3 nucleotide sequence: TGTGCCAGCAGCTTAGAACCACAAGAGACCCAGTACTTC. As protein: CASSLEPQETQYF.

In its sample, this clonotype was seen many times. This rearrangement joins TRBV19 to TRBJ1-5; 9 positions match TRBD1. The CDR3 has 16 residues. Germline V gives CDR1 LNHDA, CDR2 SQIVND (reference sequence). Trimming took 1 base from V and 5 from J; bases not matched to a gene: 6. CDR3: CASSIVGTGPDQPQHF. The CDR3 nucleotides read TGTGCCAGTAGTATAGTAGGGACAGGGCCAGATCAGCCCCAGCATTTT.

This clonotype occurred many times. This chain connects TRBV11-2 to TRBJ2-2; D might be TRBD2 (8 bases). V lost 1 base to trimming and J lost 5 bases, with 23 bases between them. Germline CDR1 is SGHAT and CDR2 is FQNNGV. The CDR3 is 19 amino acids. The CDR3 DNA sequence: TGTGCCAGCAGCTTAGTAGGGGGCGCTGCGGGGGGCGGAACCGGGGAGCTGTTTTTT. It translates to CASSLVGGAAGGGTGELFF. Drawing the rest from reference TRBV11-2 and TRBJ2-2, the complete variable domain is EAGVAQSPRYKIIEKRQSVAFWCNPISGHATLYWYQQILGQGPKLLIQFQNNGVVDDSQLPKDRFSAERLKGVDSTLKIQPAKLEDSAVYLCASSLVGGAAGGGTGELFFGEGSRLTVL.

This clonotype was detected a few times. V usage is TRBV6-1 and J usage is TRBJ2-7; 9 nucleotides line up with TRBD1. The CDR3 is made up of 15 amino acids. After removal of 6 bases from V and 5 bases from J, the junction contained 11 bases not matched to a gene. Per germline, CDR1 MNHNS and CDR2 SASEGT. DNA for the CDR3: TGTGCCAGCAGGGCCCCGGGACAGGGTAAACACGAGCAGTACTTC. This gives the protein CASRAPGQGKHEQYF.

This clonotype was detected many times. The genes are TRBV6-1 and TRBJ1-1, with TRBD1 matching 7 bases. Losses at the gene ends were 2 bases for V and 5 bases for J; bases not matched to a gene: 8. Germline CDR1 and CDR2: MNHNS and SASEGT. CDR3 size: 15 residues. The CDR3 DNA follows: TGTGCCAGCAGTGAACCACACGACAGGGCTACTGAAGCTTTCTTT. This sequence encodes CASSEPHDRATEAFF.

This clonotype was seen ten or more times. The V and J genes are TRBV20-1 and TRBJ2-5, with D possibly being TRBD1 or TRBD2 (5 bases each). There are 14 residues in the CDR3. Germline CDR1 is DFQATT and CDR2 is SNEGSKA (reference sequence). V was trimmed by 6 bases and J by 1 base, leaving 15 bases between them. The CDR3 DNA reads TGCAGTGCCTATAAGGGACCCGGCCAAGAGACCCAGTACTTC. Its protein is CSAYKGPGQETQYF.

This clonotype was detected many times. The chain recombines TRBV12-3 or TRBV12-4 with TRBJ2-5; 7 bases fit TRBD2. This CDR3 spans 14 amino acids. V lost 5 bases and J lost 4; bases outside the gene matches: 7. CDR3 loop: CASSHGLVGETQYF. In DNA form, the CDR3 reads TGTGCCAGCAGTCACGGACTAGTCGGAGAGACCCAGTACTTC.

The CDR3 sequence: CASSHRDRDAKKTQYF. The CDR3 DNA reads TGTGCCAGCAGCCACCGGGACAGGGATGCAAAGAAGACCCAGTACTTC. The chain is built from TRBV13 and TRBJ2-5; TRBD1 agrees at 9 bases. The J segment lost 6 bases and the V segment lost 5 bases, leaving 13 bases of the junction unmatched. CDR1 is PRHDT and CDR2 is FYEKMQ in the germline V gene (reference sequence). There are 16 residues in the CDR3.

This clonotype has at least ten counts. The V call is TRBV20-1, the J call TRBJ2-2, with 8 bases lining up with TRBD1. The junction had 1 base not matched to a gene; V was cut back by 6 bases and J by 1 base. The germline gives CDR1 DFQATT, CDR2 SNEGSKA (reference sequence). There are 13 residues in the CDR3. The CDR3 coding sequence is TGCAGTGCGGGGACAGGGAACACCGGGGAGCTGTTTTTT. Translating it yields CSAGTGNTGELFF.

This clonotype came up a few times. A much more abundant neighbour one base away suggests this may be a read error. The genes are TRBV11-2 and TRBJ1-1, with D maybe TRBD1 (6 bases). The length of the CDR3 is 14 residues. Germline assignment: CDR1 SGHAT and CDR2 FQNNGV. CDR3 amino acids: CVSSLLAGDTEAFF. Written as DNA, the CDR3 is TGTGTCAGCAGCTTACTGGCAGGGGACACTGAAGCTTTCTTT.

This clonotype was detected many times. The chain couples TRBV20-1 to TRBJ1-6, with 7 bases that match TRBD1. J gave up 7 bases and V 2 bases, and 8 bases lay outside the gene matches. The germline CDR1 and CDR2 sequences are DFQATT and SNEGSKA (reference sequence). This CDR3 comprises 15 residues. As DNA, the CDR3 is TGCAGTGCTAGACTGCCCGGGACAGTCAATTCACCCCTCCACTTT. Its translation is CSARLPGTVNSPLHF.

This clonotype appeared many times. The J gene is TRBJ1-5, the V gene TRBV27, with 8 bases that match TRBD1. The CDR3 runs 15 residues. V was pared by 7 bases and J by 4 bases, with 9 bases of the junction left unmatched. Germline CDR1 MNHEY, CDR2 SMNVEV (reference sequence). CDR3 sequence reads: CASNPGGAGNQPQHF. CDR3 DNA: TGTGCCAGCAATCCAGGGGGCGCTGGGAATCAGCCCCAGCATTTT.

The table lists this clonotype with many counts. This chain links TRBV27 with TRBJ1-1; 7 bases are shared with TRBD1. CDR1 and CDR2 (germline): MNHEY, SMNVEV (reference sequence). The V and J ends lost 4 bases and 4 bases, in that order; junction bases with no gene match: 6. The CDR3 spans 14 residues. CDR3 sequence: CASSSFPGGTEAFF. The CDR3 DNA follows: TGTGCCAGCAGTTCCTTCCCAGGGGGCACTGAAGCTTTCTTT.

This clonotype was seen repeatedly, ten times or more. V usage is TRBV2 and J usage is TRBJ1-2; D unresolved. Trimming left V 7 bases short and J 2 bases short, with 5 bases between. In germline, CDR1 is SNHLY, CDR2 FYNNEI. The CDR3 has 11 residues. CDR3 residues: CASNGNYGYTF. The DNA of the CDR3 is TGTGCCAGCAACGGAAACTATGGCTACACCTTC.

This clonotype was detected many times. The chain employs TRBV2 and TRBJ2-7, with D perhaps matching TRBD1 (6 bases). The V gene's germline CDR1 is SNHLY and CDR2 FYNNEI. CDR3 length equals 14 residues. Trimming removed 7 bases at V and 2 bases at J, with 15 bases between. CDR3 amino acids: CASNGQQRPYEQYF. CDR3 bases: TGTGCCAGCAACGGACAGCAAAGGCCCTACGAGCAGTACTTC.

This clonotype was recorded at least ten times. CDR3 protein: CASSLGEGWTEAFF. CDR3 bases: TGTGCCAGCAGTTTAGGCGAGGGTTGGACTGAAGCTTTCTTT. The rearrangement joins TRBV12-3 or TRBV12-4 to TRBJ1-1; D is undetermined. Trimming shortened V by 1 base and J by 5 bases, and 11 bases separated the two germline ends. There are 14 residues in the CDR3.

In this sample, this clonotype turned up many times. V usage is TRBV20-1 and J usage is TRBJ2-7; D is undetermined. The V gene lost 4 bases and the J gene lost 1 base, with 8 bases spanning the gap. CDR3 length: 12 amino acids. Germline V gene lookup returns CDR1 DFQATT and CDR2 SNEGSKA (reference sequence). CDR3 nucleotides: TGCAGTGCTACTAACAGATCCTACGAGCAGTACTTC. Translated: CSATNRSYEQYF.

This clonotype showed up just a few times. This chain joins TRBV6-5 and TRBJ1-3; 9 bases are shared with TRBD1. The ends lost 4 bases at V and 4 bases at J; junction bases unmatched: 11. Germline assignment: CDR1 MNHEY and CDR2 SVGAGI. The CDR3 has 17 residues. CDR3 in amino acids: CASSWPRDRARGNTIYF. In DNA form, the CDR3 reads TGTGCCAGCAGTTGGCCAAGGGACAGGGCTCGGGGAAACACCATATATTTT.

This clonotype was detected many times. The rearrangement joins TRBV20-1 to TRBJ1-2, with TRBD1 matching 7 bases. CDR3 length: 14 residues. Trimming removed 2 bases from V and 4 bases from J; junction bases left unmatched: 7. Germline CDR1 and CDR2: DFQATT and SNEGSKA (reference sequence). CDR3 DNA: TGCAGTGCTAGAAGTTCCAGGGGGTCCTATGGCTACACCTTC. It translates to CSARSSRGSYGYTF.

This clonotype was observed at least ten times. The chain combines TRBV5-1 with TRBJ1-2, with D possibly being TRBD1 (5 bases). Deletions cut 1 base from V and 5 bases from J, with 15 bases between. CDR3 length equals 15 residues. Germline-derived CDR1 and CDR2 are SGHRS and YFSETQ. CDR3 sequence (DNA): TGCGCCAGCAGCTTGAGGAGTGGACAAGGGTATGGCTACACCTTC. Its translation: CASSLRSGQGYGYTF.

The table lists this clonotype with many counts. The chain combines TRBV7-6 with TRBJ1-1, with 11 bases lining up with TRBD1. This CDR3 is built from 18 residues. Germline V gene data show CDR1 as SGHVS and CDR2 as FNYEAQ. The V gene end was trimmed by 5 bases and the J gene end by 1 base; junction bases not matched to a gene: 12. The CDR3 sequence is CASSKSSRDRGWNTEAFF. CDR3 sequence (DNA): TGTGCCAGCAGCAAATCCTCTCGGGACAGGGGGTGGAACACTGAAGCTTTCTTT.

With respect to this clonotype: Mismatch with germline at one junction end may stem from a read error. The chain recombines TRBV19 with TRBJ1-1; the D is unclear. CDR3 length equals 14 residues. CDR1 and CDR2 from the germline V gene are LNHDA and SQIVND (reference sequence). The CDR3 here is CDSSPQAGVTEAFF. The CDR3 DNA follows: TGTGACAGTAGTCCCCAAGCGGGAGTCACTGAAGCTTTCTTT.